This T cell receptor (beta chain) was obtained from a study of identical twins. Study observations and caveats: Low generation probability was overrepresented in out-of-frame alpha sequences shared by twins. There is a chance that invariant MAIT and iNKT cells partially muddied zero-insertion analyses.

This clonotype was detected only a few times. Its antigen is unknown. Unique molecular identifiers were present on cDNA, and template switching added a universal primer site. TCRdb passed the 5' RACE reads through MiXCR, listing each CDR3 protein once. The sample yields about 220,000 distinct CDR3 sequences, 7.5% seen once. Germline V CDR1 and CDR2: SGHNT, YENEEA. This CDR3 has 15 residues. The trim removed 1 base at V and 2 bases at J, leaving 4 bases unmatched. The data were also submitted as part of a second study, on yellow fever vaccine responses in identical twins.

This sequence originates from a woman aged 18-29 years in good health. The chain uses TRBV11-3 and TRBJ2-7; 8 bases agree with TRBD2. The material sequenced was memory (CD45RO+) T cells sorted from blood. In DNA, the CDR3 is TGTGCCAGCAGCTTAGGTTCGGGAGGGGCCTACGAGCAGTACTTC. As protein: CASSLGSGGAYEQYF.